This TCR beta chain emerged from a study of OX40 agonist ivuxolimab in advanced cancers. Study background: Ivuxolimab, which is an agonistic anti-OX40 (CD134) antibody, was administered to the patients.

Here immunoSEQ multiplex PCR was the method, and the copy in TCRdb shows in-frame clones only, minus some. The sample lists 55,000 to 65,000 clones; about 90% were seen once. Comments on this clone: Its antigen is still unknown.

The germline V gene encodes CDR1 MNHEY and CDR2 SVGAGI. This CDR3 has 15 residues. V was trimmed by 2 bases and J by 0 bases, leaving 8 bases between them. Findings and limits, study-wide: Low normalized T-cell clonal expansion was also seen in some nonresponders. Expanded clones belonging to CD8+ T cells outnumbered, on average, those of CD4+. Clonal expansion was seen in CD4+ and CD8+ blood T cells by week 6 at 0.1 to 3.0 mg/kg.

Sequenced material: CD4+ or CD8+ T cells sorted from blood, taken in a trial of the OX40 agonist ivuxolimab. J is TRBJ1-3 and V is TRBV6-5; D is unresolved. This receptor was taken from an adult with an advanced solid tumor such as melanoma, head and neck, liver or kidney cancer. CDR3 loop: CASSYRPSSGNTIYF. The CDR3 DNA is TGTGCCAGCAGTTACAGACCCTCCTCTGGAAACACCATATATTTT.